Following are 32 T cell receptor beta chains from one sample sequenced in a study of blood T cell repertoires in COVID-19. Using immunoSEQ multiplex PCR, the repertoire was profiled, and TCRdb retains in-frame clones only, with some absent. The sample lists 250,000 to 350,000 clones; 70% to 90% were seen once. Sequencing used peripheral blood. Receptor source: an older woman with COVID-19, enrolled during active disease.

V is TRBV28 and J is TRBJ1-2; D unresolved. The CDR3 length is 11 residues. Between the trimmed V and J ends, which lost 3 bases and 6 bases, there was a span of 5 bases. CDR1 MDHEN and CDR2 SYDVKM come from the germline V gene. CDR3 residues: CASSFADGYTF. The CDR3 DNA reads TGTGCCAGCAGTTTTGCGGATGGCTACACCTTC.

V gene TRBV30 combines with J gene TRBJ1-5, with TRBD1 matching over 9 bases. CDR3 length equals 15 residues. Germline values: CDR1 GTSNPN, CDR2 SVGIG (reference sequence). V was clipped by 1 base and J by 7 bases; unmatched bases: 8. CDR3 residues: CAWSAGTGSRQPQHF. The CDR3 nucleotides read TGTGCCTGGAGTGCCGGGACAGGGTCCCGCCAGCCCCAGCATTTT.

V and J are TRBV7-2 and TRBJ2-7; no firm D call. The germline V gene encodes CDR1 SGHTA and CDR2 FQGNSA. V lost 6 bases, J lost 0 bases, and 15 bases lay in between. This CDR3 has 15 residues. The CDR3 nucleotides are TGTGCCAGCAGTTCCGCAAGGAGCAGCTCCTACGAGCAGTACTTC. Translation: CASSSARSSSYEQYF. Drawing the rest from reference TRBV7-2 and TRBJ2-7, the complete variable domain is GAGVSQSPSNKVTEKGKDVELRCDPISGHTALYWYRQSLGQGLEFLIYFQGNSAPDKSGLPSDRFSAERTGGSVSTLTIQRTQQEDSAVYLCASSSARSSSYEQYFGPGTRLTVT.

J is TRBJ2-5 and V is TRBV5-5; 10 bases fit TRBD2. This CDR3 comprises 14 residues. J lost 5 bases, V lost 5 bases, and 6 bases had no gene match. CDR1 and CDR2 from the germline V gene are SGHKS and YYEKEE (reference sequence). The CDR3 coding sequence is TGTGCCAGCAGTTTACTAGCGGGGCTGGAGACCCAGTACTTC. Protein product: CASSLLAGLETQYF. Filled out from reference TRBV5-5 and TRBJ2-5, the complete variable domain reads DAGVTQSPTHLIKTRGQQVTLRCSPISGHKSVSWYQQVLGQGPQFIFQYYEKEERGRGNFPDRFSARQFPNYSSELNVNALLLGDSALYLCASSLLAGLETQYFGPGTRLLVL.

The V call is TRBV5-1, the J call TRBJ1-1; TRBD1 aligns across 11 bases. This CDR3 has 14 residues. V shed 5 bases, J shed 4 bases, and the junction held 4 bases outside the gene matches. Germline CDR1 and CDR2: SGHRS and YFSETQ. Written as DNA, the CDR3 is TGCGCCAGCAGGACCGGGACAGGGGGCACTGAAGCTTTCTTT. It yields the protein CASRTGTGGTEAFF. The variable domain in full, with the rest retrieved from reference TRBV5-1 and TRBJ1-1, is KAGVTQTPRYLIKTRGQQVTLSCSPISGHRSVSWYQQTPGQGLQFLFEYFSETQRNKGNFPGRFSGRQFSNSRSEMNVSTLELGDSALYLCASRTGTGGTEAFFGQGTRLTVV.

The V and J genes are TRBV5-8 and TRBJ1-4; TRBD1 matches 7 bases. The V segment lost 4 bases and the J segment 3 bases; nucleotides outside the gene matches: 3. The CDR3 is made up of 14 amino acids. CDR1 is SGHTS, CDR2 YDEGEE, per germline. The CDR3 DNA is TGTGCCAGCAGCCGAGGACAGGCTAATGAAAAACTGTTTTTT. Its translation is CASSRGQANEKLFF.

The gene calls are TRBV12-3 or TRBV12-4 and TRBJ2-5, with D uncertain. V was trimmed by 5 bases and J by 4 bases, leaving 8 bases between them. CDR3 length: 12 residues. The CDR3 nucleotides read TGTGCCAGCAGTACTCCCGGAGAGACCCAGTACTTC. Translated, it gives CASSTPGETQYF.

The chain carries TRBV7-6 and TRBJ2-2; TRBD1 aligns across 9 bases. Unmatched junction bases numbered 5, after V lost 3 bases and J lost 0 bases. Germline lookup yields CDR1 SGHVS and CDR2 FNYEAQ. The CDR3 totals 17 residues. The CDR3, as DNA: TGTGCCAGCAGCTTTTTTACAGGGGGCGCGAACACCGGGGAGCTGTTTTTT. This translates into CASSFFTGGANTGELFF.

The rearrangement uses TRBV28 and TRBJ1-6; 9 bases line up with TRBD1. CDR1 MDHEN and CDR2 SYDVKM come from the germline V gene. The junction had 7 bases not matched to a gene; V was cut back by 3 bases and J by 10 bases. The CDR3 covers 15 residues. CDR3 protein: CASSLAWTGESPLHF. CDR3 in DNA: TGTGCCAGCAGTTTGGCTTGGACAGGGGAATCACCCCTCCACTTT.

The V gene is TRBV7-9, the J gene TRBJ2-7; possibly TRBD2 for D (5 bases). Germline V gives CDR1 SEHNR, CDR2 FQNEAQ (reference sequence). Trimming took off 1 base at V and 0 bases at J, with 13 bases between the two ends. CDR3 length: 16 residues. The CDR3: CASSLDLVGVSYEQYF. The DNA for the CDR3 is TGTGCCAGCAGCTTAGATCTCGTCGGGGTCTCCTACGAGCAGTACTTC.

The CDR3 nucleotides are TGTGCCAGCAGTGCGCAGGGGACATTCTTCGGTGAAGCTTTCTTT. Its translation: CASSAQGTFFGEAFF. V gene TRBV2 combines with J gene TRBJ1-1, with D maybe TRBD1 (6 bases). There are 15 residues in the CDR3. Trimming pared 4 bases from V and 7 bases from J, leaving 19 bases between. The germline V gene encodes CDR1 SNHLY and CDR2 FYNNEI.

J is TRBJ1-1 and V is TRBV6-5; D gene uncertain. Trimming removed 6 bases at V and 0 bases at J, with 14 bases between. Germline V lookup: CDR1 MNHEY, CDR2 SVGAGI. The CDR3 extends over 15 amino acids. The CDR3 protein is CASSTPRHMNTEAFF. In DNA form, the CDR3 reads TGTGCCAGCAGCACCCCCAGACATATGAACACTGAAGCTTTCTTT.

In this sample, this clone turned up many times. The chain is built from TRBV21-1 and TRBJ1-2; the table calls TRBD1, which could not be checked here. TRBV21-1 is a documented pseudogene. The CDR3 consists of 11 residues. CDR3 sequence (DNA): TGTGCCAGCAGCAAGGGGCATGGCTACACCTTC. It yields the protein CASSKGHGYTF.

The CDR3 DNA follows: TGTGCCAGCAGCAAAGGTGTCGGAGACTACGAGCAGTACTTC. Its translation is CASSKGVGDYEQYF. The chain is built from TRBV21-1 and TRBJ2-7; the table's D call, TRBD2, was not checked against the DNA. TRBV21-1 counts as a pseudogene. This CDR3 region has 14 residues.

The CDR3 is CASSVGQGAAFF. Here the CDR3 DNA reads TGTGCCAGCAGCGTAGGTCAGGGGGCAGCTTTCTTT. The chain carries TRBV9 and TRBJ1-1; 8 bases are a match to TRBD1. J lost 10 bases, V lost 0 bases, and 2 bases had no gene match. Germline V gives CDR1 SGDLS, CDR2 YYNGEE. The CDR3 length is 12 residues.

The chain recombines TRBV28 with TRBJ1-6, with D possibly being TRBD1 (5 bases). The germline V gene encodes CDR1 MDHEN and CDR2 SYDVKM. Trimming removed 4 bases from V and 7 bases from J, with 14 bases in between. The CDR3 has 15 amino acids. The CDR3 sequence is CASSSQGRLNSPLHF. CDR3 coding DNA: TGTGCCAGCAGTTCCCAGGGAAGGTTGAATTCACCCCTCCACTTT. The full variable domain, with the rest looked up from reference TRBV28 and TRBJ1-6, is DVKVTQSSRYLVKRTGEKVFLECVQDMDHENMFWYRQDPGLGLRLIYFSYDVKMKEKGDIPEGYSVSREKKERFSLILESASTNQTSMYLCASSSQGRLNSPLHFGNGTRLTVT.

This sequence joins TRBV3-1 (or the pseudogene TRBV3-2) and TRBJ1-3; 8 positions agree with TRBD1. Germline-derived CDR1 and CDR2 are LGHDT and YNNKEL (reference sequence). J was trimmed by 4 bases and V by 1 base; bases with no gene match: 3. The CDR3 is made up of 15 amino acids. The CDR3: CASSQGRGPGNTIYF. The CDR3 nucleotides read TGTGCCAGCAGCCAAGGCAGGGGGCCAGGAAACACCATATATTTT.

The chain joins TRBV4-3 to TRBJ2-3; the match to TRBD2 covers 10 bases. V lost 0 bases, J lost 2 bases, and 11 bases stayed unmatched. The CDR3 consists of 19 residues. Germline V gene lookup returns CDR1 LGHNA and CDR2 YSLEER. The CDR3 region is CASSQELGLAIRPTDTQYF. Written as DNA, the CDR3 is TGCGCCAGCAGCCAAGAGTTGGGACTAGCGATCCGACCCACAGATACGCAGTATTTT.

This clone was picked up one time. This chain uses TRBV5-1 with TRBJ1-2; 7 bases are a match to TRBD1. Germline CDR1 and CDR2: SGHRS and YFSETQ. Trimming at V came to 0 bases and at J to 3 bases, leaving 5 bases not matched to a gene. The CDR3 runs to 15 residues. CDR3 sequence (DNA): TGCGCCAGCAGCTTGGAGGGACAGAATGACTATGGCTACACCTTC. Translated, it gives CASSLEGQNDYGYTF.

The genes are TRBV3-1 (or the pseudogene TRBV3-2) and TRBJ2-7; D uncertain. Germline CDR1 is LGHDT and CDR2 is YNNKEL (reference sequence). This CDR3 is 11 amino acids long. V was shortened by 2 bases and J by 7 bases, with 6 bases between the two germline ends. CDR3 region: CASSQTREQYF. CDR3 nucleotide sequence: TGTGCCAGCAGCCAAACCCGGGAGCAGTACTTC.

The CDR3 reads CASTPSTDTQYF. DNA for the CDR3: TGTGCCAGCACTCCGAGCACAGATACGCAGTATTTT. This sequence joins TRBV6-5 and TRBJ2-3; D unresolved. Germline V CDR1 and CDR2: MNHEY, SVGAGI. Trimming stripped 7 bases from V and 0 bases from J, with 5 bases between. The CDR3 has 12 amino acids.

Of note for this clone: A much bigger clone sits one base away, suggesting this may be a read error. The chain uses TRBV7-2 and TRBJ1-1, with D unresolved. The CDR3 runs 13 residues. V was trimmed by 1 base and J by 1 base, leaving 4 bases between them. CDR1 and CDR2 from the germline V gene are SGHTA and FQGNSA. The CDR3 DNA reads TGTGCCAGCAGCTTAGTCCGGAACACTGAAGCTTTCTTT. Translated, it gives CASSLVRNTEAFF.

This chain joins TRBV6-4 and TRBJ2-1, with 8 bases identical to TRBD2. Germline CDR1 reads MRHNA; CDR2 reads SNTAGT. Trimming cost V 1 base and J 7 bases; bases outside gene matches: 0. The CDR3 has 13 amino acids. CDR3 DNA: TGTGCCAGCAGTGACTTAGCGGGGAATGAGCAGTTCTTC. It specifies CASSDLAGNEQFF.

This clone was counted a single time. This chain links TRBV7-2 with TRBJ1-1; D call uncertain. Trimming pared 6 bases from V and 0 bases from J, leaving 20 bases between. In germline, CDR1 is SGHTA, CDR2 FQGNSA. CDR3 length: 17 amino acids. Written as DNA, the CDR3 is TGTGCCAGCAGTCCCCCGGGGTCTACCTCCTTGAACACTGAAGCTTTCTTT. Its protein product is CASSPPGSTSLNTEAFF.

The chain carries TRBV28 and TRBJ2-7; D is undetermined. Trimming cost V 1 base and J 6 bases, with 16 bases left between them. The CDR3 has 15 residues. CDR1 is MDHEN and CDR2 is SYDVKM in the germline V gene. The CDR3 region is CASSLSWVLSGEQYF. For the CDR3, the DNA is TGTGCCAGCAGTTTATCGTGGGTCCTGTCGGGCGAGCAGTACTTC.

V usage is TRBV29-1 and J usage is TRBJ2-2; weak D call: TRBD2 (7 bases). Trimming cost V 6 bases and J 7 bases, with 21 bases left between them. The CDR3 is 15 residues long. From germline, CDR1 is SQVTM and CDR2 ANQGSEA. CDR3 loop: CSVTLVAGADGELFF. For the CDR3, the DNA is TGCAGCGTGACCCTAGTGGCGGGGGCCGACGGGGAGCTGTTTTTT.

This clone has a handful of counts. V and J are TRBV28 and TRBJ1-6, with a weak D call TRBD1 (6 bases). V dropped 11 bases and J dropped 7 bases, with 18 bases sitting between them. CDR3 length: 14 residues. Per the germline V gene, CDR1 is MDHEN and CDR2 is SYDVKM. CDR3 region: CAGKAGGQNSPLHF. The DNA of the CDR3 is TGTGCCGGTAAGGCGGGGGGCCAGAATTCACCCCTCCACTTT.

This sequence joins TRBV12-5 and TRBJ1-1; possibly TRBD1 for D (5 bases). This CDR3 contains 15 residues. Germline assignment: CDR1 LGHNT and CDR2 FRNRAP. Trimming cost V 2 bases and J 1 base, with 11 bases left between them. The CDR3 coding sequence is TGTGCTAGTGGTTTGACCAGGGCAGGGAACACTGAAGCTTTCTTT. Its translation: CASGLTRAGNTEAFF. Supplemented by reference TRBV12-5 and TRBJ1-1, the full variable domain reads DARVTQTPRHKVTEMGQEVTMRCQPILGHNTVFWYRQTMMQGLELLAYFRNRAPLDDSGMPKDRFSAEMPDATLATLKIQPSEPRDSAVYFCASGLTRAGNTEAFFGQGTRLTVV.

The chain links TRBV4-2 to TRBJ2-4; 7 nucleotides match TRBD1. The length of the CDR3 is 19 residues. Trimming removed 2 bases from V and 1 base from J; junction bases left unmatched: 14. The germline V gene has CDR1 LGHNA and CDR2 YNFKEQ. CDR3 nucleotide sequence: TGTGCCAGCAGCCAACCAAGCCGACAGGGCCTAGGGGCCAAAAACATTCAGTACTTC. Its protein product is CASSQPSRQGLGAKNIQYF.

The CDR3: CASSPTGAGNTIYF. For the CDR3, the DNA is TGTGCCAGTAGTCCGACAGGGGCTGGAAACACCATATATTTT. The V and J genes are TRBV19 and TRBJ1-3; TRBD1 aligns across 8 bases. The germline CDR1 and CDR2 sequences are LNHDA and SQIVND (reference sequence). J lost 2 bases, V lost 5 bases, and 2 bases had no gene match. The CDR3 runs 14 residues.

The gene calls are TRBV5-1 and TRBJ2-6; 7 positions agree with TRBD1. V was clipped by 0 bases and J by 0 bases; unmatched bases: 6. Germline V gene data show CDR1 as SGHRS and CDR2 as YFSETQ. The CDR3 spans 18 residues. The CDR3 loop reads CASSLAPGQSSGANVLTF. CDR3 DNA: TGCGCCAGCAGCTTGGCCCCGGGACAGAGCTCTGGGGCCAACGTCCTGACTTTC.

The chain links TRBV29-1 to TRBJ2-1, with unresolved D. The CDR3 contains 11 residues. V was pared by 4 bases and J by 7 bases, with 8 bases between. Looked up from germline, CDR1 is SQVTM and CDR2 is ANQGSEA. CDR3 region: CSVVRSNEQFF. DNA of the CDR3: TGCAGCGTTGTCCGGTCGAATGAGCAGTTCTTC.